This TCR beta chain was found in a study of blood T cell repertoires in COVID-19. CDR3 length: 18 amino acids. V dropped 4 bases and J dropped 2; count of bases not matched to a gene: 11. The germline gives CDR1 SGHTS, CDR2 YDEGEE. TCRdb's table, derived via immunoSEQ multiplex PCR, lists solely in-frame clones and lacks some. There are 93,000 or so clones in the sample; about 87% occur only once, and over 10% lies in the top ten. The receptor comes from a human donor in a cohort sampled during active or convalescent COVID-19. This chain links TRBV5-8 with TRBJ2-3; 12 positions match TRBD2. Sequencing was carried out using peripheral blood. In DNA, the CDR3 is TGTGCCAGCAGCGAGACTAGCGGGGGCCTTGACTCCACAGATACGCAGTATTTT. This sequence encodes CASSETSGGLDSTDTQYF. The full variable domain, in which reference TRBV5-8 and TRBJ2-3 provide the parts outside the CDR3, is EAGVTQSPTHLIKTRGQQATLRCSPISGHTSVYWYQQALGLGLQFLLWYDEGEERNRGNFPPRFSGRQFPNYSSELNVNALELEDSALYLCASSETSGGLDSTDTQYFGPGTRLTVL.